The clone carrying this T cell receptor beta chain has just a few counts. What it recognizes is unknown. Germline CDR1 reads SGHVS; CDR2 reads FNYEAQ. The CDR3 length is 11 residues. Trimming took 5 bases from V and 11 from J, leaving 9 bases between them. One entry per CDR3 protein results from TCRdb running MiXCR on the reads. This sample has roughly 990,000 distinct CDR3 sequences, with approximately 30% found just once. These data come from a study of T cell repertoires in cytomegalovirus infection. Study-level background: HLA-B-restricted CMV epitopes that are well studied, plus recently identified HLA-C-restricted ones, were used by the study. Carrying CMV and the relevant HLA type showed in public TCR beta signatures.

General study findings and limits: Frequencies of public TCR beta families were cumulated, and this identified carriers of CMV plus the relevant HLA. Dominating the ex vivo response were TCR beta clonotypes that were CMV-specific and HLA-C-restricted.

The origin of this receptor is a human donor in good health (CMV status not recorded). Some clones in this sample may be carry-over from other donors' samples. The chain carries TRBV7-6 and TRBJ1-4; D uncertain. Material: cultured CD8+ T cells from PBMCs, obtained from culture after CMV antigen stimulation. The CDR3 DNA reads as TGTGCCAGCAGCGTAGGTTGGAAACTGTTTTTT. Translation gives CASSVGWKLFF.